This TCR beta chain emerged from a study of vaccination and CD4 T cells after COVID-19 (dated by TCRdb to between 2021 and 2024). Notes on the research overall: Convalescent patients had a positive SARS-CoV-2 result on nasal swab PCR, and of these patients, several had mild disease and one had severe disease. In 10 COVID-19 convalescent patients and 4 infection-naive healthy vaccine recipients, researchers compared the spike-specific CD4+ TCR repertoire from before mRNA vaccination with the repertoire from after. The convalescent cohort comprised six males and four females, including two Hispanic individuals, seven Caucasians, two Asians and one multiracial person. The cultures were stimulated with overlapping spike peptide pools from SARS-CoV-2 and from the common cold coronaviruses HCoV-NL63, HCoV-OC43 and HCoV-229E. As controls, cultures received a CEFX viral epitope pool (the positive control), an HIV-1 Nef peptide pool (the negative control), or no peptide at all. Post-vaccine blood samples were taken a median of approximately 76 days after the second vaccine dose, with a range of 14 to 241 days. Post-COVID blood samples from convalescent patients were collected a median of about 100 days after diagnosis, with a range of 35 to 161 days. Participants got two doses of the Pfizer-BioNTech BNT162b2 vaccine (n=8) or two doses of the Moderna mRNA-1273 vaccine (n=2).

Concerning this clonotype itself: There is no known antigen for this receptor. No base quality values were provided; no much bigger clone lies one nucleotide off.

Study-wide findings and limitations: Of the vaccine-specific clones found in convalescent patients, nearly all (304 of 307) were mono-reactive for SARS-CoV-2 spike instead of being cross-reactive with common cold coronaviruses. The median count of SARS-CoV-2-reactive clonotypes went up from 20 to 25 after infection to 30 to 40 after vaccination, although the change was not significant. Among the post-vaccine SARS-CoV-2-reactive clones in convalescent patients, a median approximately 90% showed up only after vaccination, which suggests vaccine-specific priming. The number of convalescent patients in the study was relatively small, and the study did not examine early timepoints following natural infection.

The receptor library was made with PCR. At the Johns Hopkins FTIC core, DNA from the cultured CD4+ T cells underwent TCR sequencing with the Oncomine TCR Beta short-read assay. The QIAamp micro DNA kit was used to extract genomic DNA from the cultured CD4+ T cells. Oncomine TCR Beta libraries from cultured CD4+ T cells were pooled using unique dual indexes and sequenced on an Illumina iSeq 100. On the study's bioinformatics: Non-productive sequences were removed, and CDR3s not starting with C, not ending with F or W, or shorter than 7 amino acids were discarded. The MANAFEST web application was used to identify antigen-specific clonotypes by comparing peptide-stimulated wells against reference wells and other culture wells. An FDR below 0.05, an odds ratio above 5, and a productive frequency above 0.1% in at least two of three replicate wells were required for clones to be considered positive. A clonotype counted as cross-reactive if it showed significant expansion both in the SARS-CoV-2 spike wells and in at least one common cold coronavirus spike condition. Using R version 3.6.1, CDR3 homology was evaluated through Levenshtein distances (stringdist) along with unrooted phylogenetic trees (ape). The public reads were quality trimmed at Q25 with fastp and then assembled into clones with MiXCR by TCRdb, keeping productive beta chains. Identical CDR3 proteins give one entry, which carries the most common genes and DNA. These V and J calls originate from TCRdb's pipeline instead of the authors' own analysis. Here the sample has 13,000 or so distinct CDR3 sequences; more than 45% occur a single time. The top ten hold roughly 30% of the sample.

The CDR3 spans 15 residues, from the cysteine through the phenylalanine. The read is trimmed to its CDR3 DNA, 45 bases read in frame from base 1. Sequences MDHEN (CDR1) and SYDVKM (CDR2) are obtained from the germline V gene. V is reduced by 5 bases and J by 2 bases, leaving a spacing of 16 bases between them. Read against the paper, the sample's treatment or condition label means: approximately nine-day PBMC culture with coronavirus spike peptide pools or control peptides (ViraFEST assay). The ViraFEST assay, used in the study, expanded antigen-specific T cells with peptide pools and then identified the expanded clonotypes through TCR sequencing. The convalescent patients' positive SARS-CoV-2 PCR tests were from March to December 2020, which was before the Alpha, Beta and Delta variants emerged in the United States. Each well held roughly 2.2 million PBMCs cultured in IMDM containing roughly 5% human AB serum and approximately 9.8 IU/ml IL-2, with 8.5 to 10 ug/ml peptide pools added. On days 3 and 7, half of the culture medium was replaced with fresh IL-2-containing medium. Once the cells had been in culture for roughly 11 days, the EasySep CD4+ T cell isolation kit was used to isolate CD4+ T cells by negative selection. Ficoll-Paque Plus gradient centrifugation was used to isolate PBMCs from whole blood, and the isolated PBMCs were then either used fresh or cryopreserved at -140C. Each culture condition was generally run in triplicate wells.

The chain is encoded by TRBV28 joined to TRBJ2-7; confidence is insufficient to name the D gene. The clonotype originates from a human donor who had recovered from COVID-19. The specimen sequenced was CD4+ T cells from blood, cultured in vitro. The nucleotides are TGTGCCAGCAGTCCACCCGTCGACCATCCCTACGAGCAGTACTTC. It is translated as CASSPPVDHPYEQYF.